This T cell receptor (beta chain) originates from a study of cytomegalovirus exposure and HLA in healthy donors. Primers for the PCR totalled 60 Vbeta and 13 Jbeta. Sequencing used immunoSEQ multiplex PCR; TCRdb keeps in-frame clones, though not all of them. The data show over 75,000 clones, about 80% seen once. Broader study findings: Some TCR beta chains (roughly 160 of them) were listed as cytomegalovirus-associated.

This clone was counted between two and nine times. Its antigen is unidentified. V lost 5 bases and J 0 bases, leaving 6 bases between the germline ends. The CDR3 totals 13 residues. The V gene's germline CDR1 is SGHVS and CDR2 FQNEAQ. Sequences were obtained from PBMCs. The chain recombines TRBV7-8 with TRBJ2-3; D uncertain. The receptor was derived from a middle-aged man in good health and CMV-seropositive. The CDR3 region has the DNA TGTGCCAGCAGCGACGGGAGCACAGATACGCAGTATTTT. This codes for CASSDGSTDTQYF.